This T cell receptor (beta chain) is drawn from a study of blood T cells in healthy people across ages. Primed by a sample-barcoded 5' primer and a J-beta primer mix, a second PCR proceeded for 7 to 11 cycles. At least 2.5 million CDR3-containing paired-end reads were obtained per sample. TCRdb used MiXCR to reprocess the 5' RACE reads, holding one entry per CDR3 protein. The top ten hold 10% to 15% of the sample, which has fewer than 950,000 distinct CDR3 sequences, 30% to 45% seen once. The CDR3 has 14 residues. V was shortened by 0 bases and J by 4 bases, with 9 bases between the two germline ends. The germline V gene encodes CDR1 MNHEY and CDR2 SVGAGI.

Sequencing input: blood. This rearrangement joins TRBV6-5 to TRBJ1-1, with unresolved D. The sequence was obtained from a man younger than 30 in good health. Here the CDR3 reads CASSYSRTVTEAFF. As DNA, the CDR3 is TGTGCCAGCAGTTACTCCAGGACCGTCACTGAAGCTTTCTTT.